Following are 31 T cell receptor beta chains from one sample sequenced in a study of human T cells and chemical hapten exposure. Described time point: patch test 2, 6 weeks after DPC sensitization. The treatment was: therapeutic diphenylcyclopropenone sensitization with weekly scalp DPC. A single record per CDR3 protein comes from TCRdb applying MiXCR to the RACE reads. The sample has about 81,000 distinct CDR3 sequences; roughly 10% are singletons. This specimen consisted of whole blood, obtained in connection with sensitization to the hapten diphenylcyclopropenone (DPC). The receptor source for this set is a woman in her 30s with alopecia areata. Some clones in this sample may be carry-over from other donors' samples.

On this clonotype itself: One end of the junction varies from germline; a read error may be responsible. The chain recombines TRBV6-6 with TRBJ2-5, with 11 bases aligning to TRBD2. This CDR3 spans 13 amino acids. Germline V gene sequence: CDR1 MNHNY, CDR2 SVGAGI (reference sequence). The CDR3 DNA reads TGTACCAGCATTACTAGCGGGGGAGAGACCCAGTACTTC. It yields the protein CTSITSGGETQYF.

This clonotype has at least ten counts. The genes are TRBV7-9 and TRBJ2-1; a possible D gene is TRBD2 (5 bases). V lost 3 bases and J 9 bases, leaving 21 bases between the germline ends. Per germline, CDR1 SEHNR and CDR2 FQNEAQ (reference sequence). The length of the CDR3 is 16 residues. The CDR3 DNA sequence: TGTGCCAGCAGCTTTAATCCGGGATCCCAACGCGGTGAGCAGTTCTTC. Amino acid sequence: CASSFNPGSQRGEQFF.

This clonotype was counted ten times or more. The chain joins TRBV30 to TRBJ1-3; D remains unclear. The ends were cut back, 0 bases at V and 0 bases at J, with 15 bases in the middle. Germline CDR1 GTSNPN, CDR2 SVGIG (reference sequence). This CDR3 is 17 amino acids long. CDR3 coding DNA: TGTGCCTGGAGTGTACCTTCCCGCAGGAGCTCTGGAAACACCATATATTTT. Translation: CAWSVPSRRSSGNTIYF.

This clonotype was seen at least ten times. The J gene is TRBJ1-5, the V gene TRBV28; D is uncertain. With 6 bases removed from V and 3 bases from J, the gap between germline ends came to 12 bases. Germline V lookup: CDR1 MDHEN, CDR2 SYDVKM. The CDR3 contains 14 residues. CDR3 protein: CASSPPGVNQPQHF. Here the CDR3 DNA reads TGTGCCAGCAGCCCCCCGGGAGTCAATCAGCCCCAGCATTTT.

This clonotype was seen ten or more times. The CDR3 DNA sequence: TGCAGTGCCACGGACATTCTCCAAGAGACCCAGTACTTC. Its translation is CSATDILQETQYF. The V and J genes are TRBV20-1 and TRBJ2-5; perhaps TRBD1 as D (5 bases). This CDR3 is 13 amino acids long. The ends were cut back, 6 bases at V and 1 base at J, with 12 bases in the middle. Germline V gene data show CDR1 as DFQATT and CDR2 as SNEGSKA (reference sequence).

V gene TRBV6-1 combines with J gene TRBJ1-5; D is uncertain. This CDR3 spans 15 amino acids. V was pared by 2 bases and J by 2 bases, with 10 bases between. CDR1 and CDR2 from the germline V gene are MNHNS and SASEGT. In nucleotides, the CDR3 is TGTGCCAGCAGTGAAAGGCAGGCGGGCAATCAGCCCCAGCATTTT. This codes for CASSERQAGNQPQHF.

The chain recombines TRBV11-2 with TRBJ2-5; TRBD2 matches at 7 bases. Germline CDR1 and CDR2: SGHAT and FQNNGV. This CDR3 is built from 16 residues. V lost 1 base to trimming and J lost 5 bases; unmatched junction nucleotides: 10. The CDR3 coding sequence is TGTGCCAGCAGCTTAGGAGTAGCGGGCGGTCCGGAGACCCAGTACTTC. Its protein is CASSLGVAGGPETQYF.

There are many counts of this clonotype. The chain couples TRBV4-2 to TRBJ1-3; the D gene is possibly TRBD1 (5 bases). This CDR3 comprises 14 residues. Trimming cost V 1 base and J 2 bases, with 6 bases left between them. Germline CDR1 reads LGHNA; CDR2 reads YNFKEQ. CDR3 bases: TGTGCCAGCAGCCAAGTAGGGGCTGGAAACACCATATATTTT. This gives the protein CASSQVGAGNTIYF.

This clonotype was observed many times. This chain links TRBV7-9 with TRBJ2-5; D is tentatively TRBD1 or TRBD2 (6 bases each). Germline loops: CDR1 SEHNR, CDR2 FQNEAQ (reference sequence). This CDR3 spans 13 amino acids. The V and J ends lost 3 bases and 4 bases respectively, with 9 bases between them. CDR3 DNA sequence: TGTGCCAGCAGCTTTTGGGGGGCAGAGACCCAGTACTTC. Protein sequence: CASSFWGAETQYF. The full variable domain, completed using reference TRBV7-9 and TRBJ2-5, is DTGVSQNPRHKITKRGQNVTFRCDPISEHNRLYWYRQTLGQGPEFLTYFQNEAQLEKSRLLSDRFSAERPKGSFSTLEIQRTEQGDSAMYLCASSFWGAETQYFGPGTRLLVL.

This clonotype was detected many times. The J gene is TRBJ1-5, the V gene TRBV6-2 or TRBV6-3; the match to TRBD1 covers 7 bases. The junction had 7 bases not matched to a gene; V was cut back by 5 bases and J by 6 bases. Per the germline V gene, CDR1 is MNHEY and CDR2 is SVGEGT. The CDR3 extends over 14 amino acids. CDR3 protein: CASSKGQRIQPQHF. The DNA for the CDR3 is TGTGCCAGCAGTAAGGGACAGAGGATTCAGCCCCAGCATTTT.

Many counts were recorded for this clonotype. V gene TRBV6-2 or TRBV6-3 combines with J gene TRBJ2-1; D perhaps matches TRBD1 (6 bases). There are 11 residues in the CDR3. The V end was cut by 5 bases, the J end by 7 bases, with 6 bases between. Germline lookup yields CDR1 MNHEY and CDR2 SVGEGT. The DNA for the CDR3 is TGTGCCAGCAGTCAGGGGAATGAGCAGTTCTTC. It specifies CASSQGNEQFF.

This clonotype has a count of ten or more. The J gene is TRBJ1-2, the V gene TRBV6-2 or TRBV6-3; unclear D gene. CDR1 is MNHEY, CDR2 SVGEGT, per germline. The CDR3 totals 13 residues. The germline V and J ends were trimmed by 8 bases and 5 bases, with 15 bases remaining between them. This CDR3 is CASLSLSVYGYTF. The DNA of the CDR3 is TGTGCCAGCCTTAGCCTCTCCGTTTATGGCTACACCTTC.

The chain recombines TRBV5-1 with TRBJ2-5; D gene ambiguous. The V gene lost 10 bases and the J gene lost 2 bases, with 15 bases spanning the gap. The CDR3 totals 13 residues. CDR1 is SGHRS, CDR2 YFSETQ, per germline. This CDR3 is CARRVDEQETQYF. The CDR3 coding sequence is TGCGCCCGACGGGTAGACGAACAAGAGACCCAGTACTTC. The full variable domain, rest sourced from reference TRBV5-1 and TRBJ2-5, is KAGVTQTPRYLIKTRGQQVTLSCSPISGHRSVSWYQQTPGQGLQFLFEYFSETQRNKGNFPGRFSGRQFSNSRSEMNVSTLELGDSALYLCARRVDEQETQYFGPGTRLLVL.

This clonotype was detected only a few times. J is TRBJ1-2 and V is TRBV7-2, with 8 bases lining up with TRBD1. The length of the CDR3 is 14 residues. Germline V gene sequence: CDR1 SGHTA, CDR2 FQGNSA. The junction had 9 bases not matched to a gene; V was cut back by 5 bases and J by 7 bases. The CDR3, as DNA: TGTGCCAGCAGCGCAGGACAGGGACGTTTTGGCTACACCTTC. Translated: CASSAGQGRFGYTF.

This clonotype was observed many times. This sequence joins TRBV7-9 and TRBJ2-3; TRBD2 might be the D (6 bases). The V end lost 4 bases, the J end lost 0 bases, and 11 bases lay between the germline ends. CDR3 size: 15 residues. Germline values: CDR1 SEHNR, CDR2 FQNEAQ (reference sequence). CDR3 bases: TGTGCCAGCAGCTCCTCCGGGACTAGCACAGATACGCAGTATTTT. Protein product: CASSSSGTSTDTQYF.

This clonotype was detected ten times or more. The rearrangement links TRBV18 to TRBJ2-2; 9 bases line up with TRBD1. The CDR3 contains 18 residues. With 2 bases clipped from V and 4 bases from J, the junction kept 11 bases outside the gene matches. Germline V lookup: CDR1 KGHSH, CDR2 LQKENI. CDR3 nucleotides: TGTGCCAGCTCACCATCTCGGACAGGGGCGTACGTCACCGGGGAGCTGTTTTTT. Amino acid sequence: CASSPSRTGAYVTGELFF.

V and J are TRBV20-1 and TRBJ2-1; D is ambiguous. The V end was cut by 5 bases, the J end by 2 bases, with 13 bases between. CDR3 length: 14 amino acids. Germline V gene sequence: CDR1 DFQATT, CDR2 SNEGSKA (reference sequence). The CDR3 region has the DNA TGCAGTGCTTCCGACGAGAGGACCTACAATGAGCAGTTCTTC. As protein: CSASDERTYNEQFF.

This clonotype showed up just a few times. The chain combines TRBV28 with TRBJ2-5, with D perhaps matching TRBD1 (5 bases). V lost 8 bases and J 9 bases, leaving 19 bases between the germline ends. CDR1 MDHEN and CDR2 SYDVKM come from the germline V gene. The CDR3 contains 13 residues. CDR3 in DNA: TGTGCCAGCGGTGACGGAGCCAAAGGGGCCCAGTACTTC. It translates to CASGDGAKGAQYF.

The CDR3 nucleotides are TGTGCCAGCAGCTTAGTGCGCACGACCTACGAGCAGTACTTC. It encodes CASSLVRTTYEQYF. V is TRBV11-3 and J is TRBJ2-7; no definite D call. Germline V gene sequence: CDR1 SGHNT, CDR2 YENEEA. Trimming pared 1 base from V and 2 bases from J, leaving 9 bases between. There are 14 residues in the CDR3.

The rearrangement links TRBV9 to TRBJ2-2; TRBD1 is a possible D gene (6 bases). Trimming pared 6 bases from V and 4 bases from J, leaving 13 bases between. The CDR3 consists of 14 residues. CDR1 and CDR2 from the germline V gene are SGDLS and YYNGEE. As DNA, the CDR3 is TGTGCCAGCACTTGGACAGAAGGCACCGGGGAGCTGTTTTTT. It specifies CASTWTEGTGELFF.

This clonotype has a count of ten or more. The chain employs TRBV4-3 and TRBJ2-5; 7 bases fit TRBD2. Per the germline V gene, CDR1 is LGHNA and CDR2 is YSLEER. This CDR3 contains 16 residues. J was trimmed by 5 bases and V by 0 bases; bases with no gene match: 9. CDR3 bases: TGCGCCAGCAGCCAAGATTTGGCTAGCGGCCTGGAGACCCAGTACTTC. It is translated as CASSQDLASGLETQYF.

The CDR3 region has the DNA TGTGCCAGCAGTGAAGGATGGTGGGGGACCGGGGAGCTGTTTTTT. The encoded protein is CASSEGWWGTGELFF. The chain employs TRBV6-1 and TRBJ2-2; D is perhaps TRBD1 or TRBD2 (5 bases each). Trimming left V 1 base short and J 5 bases short, with 11 bases between. Germline V gives CDR1 MNHNS, CDR2 SASEGT. This CDR3 comprises 15 residues.

V usage is TRBV5-5 and J usage is TRBJ2-3; either TRBD1 or TRBD2 may supply D (5 bases each). Germline V CDR1 and CDR2: SGHKS, YYEKEE (reference sequence). The CDR3 length is 17 residues. Between the trimmed V and J ends, which lost 4 bases and 4 bases, there was a span of 22 bases. The chain's CDR3 is CASSPTTLRERADTQYF. The DNA for the CDR3 is TGTGCCAGCAGCCCTACCACGCTCAGGGAGAGGGCAGATACGCAGTATTTT.

This clonotype was observed a few times. The chain carries TRBV28 and TRBJ2-3; D possibly corresponds to TRBD1 (8 bases). V gave up 7 bases and J gave up 0 bases, with 14 bases separating them. The CDR3 covers 15 residues. Germline CDR1 MDHEN, CDR2 SYDVKM. CDR3 nucleotides: TGTGCCAGCATGGAACAGGGGGGGAGCACAGATACGCAGTATTTT. Amino acid sequence: CASMEQGGSTDTQYF.

This clonotype was seen ten or more times. This chain connects TRBV4-1 to TRBJ2-2; D is possibly TRBD2 (6 bases). CDR3 length equals 15 residues. The germline CDR1 and CDR2 sequences are MGHRA and YSYEKL. V was cut by 1 base and J by 7 bases, with 13 bases left in between. The CDR3, as DNA: TGCGCCAGCAGCCAAGGAGGAGCGGGCGGCGGGGAGCTGTTTTTT. As protein: CASSQGGAGGGELFF.

This clonotype showed up many times. The rearrangement links TRBV7-6 to TRBJ2-3; 13 bases align to TRBD2. CDR3 length equals 15 residues. CDR1 SGHVS and CDR2 FNYEAQ come from the germline V gene. V was clipped by 7 bases and J by 8 bases; unmatched bases: 9. The CDR3 nucleotides are TGTGCCAGCACCGCACTAGCGGGGGGGTTCGGTACGCAGTATTTT. Translating gives CASTALAGGFGTQYF.

This sequence joins TRBV21-1 and TRBJ1-2; the table's D call, TRBD1, has no DNA check behind it. TRBV21-1 is given as a pseudogene. This CDR3 has 17 amino acids. The CDR3 DNA sequence: TGTGCCAGCAGCAAAGCCAGACGACAGGGGGCCGCATATGGCTACACCTTC. Amino acid sequence: CASSKARRQGAAYGYTF.

This clonotype showed up many times. This chain links TRBV7-2 with TRBJ1-5, with D tentatively TRBD1 (5 bases). Per germline, CDR1 SGHTA and CDR2 FQGNSA. CDR3 length: 13 amino acids. V shed 6 bases and J shed 7 bases, with 13 bases lying between them. CDR3: CASSMGGYQPQHF. DNA for the CDR3: TGTGCCAGCAGTATGGGGGGGTACCAGCCCCAGCATTTT. The entire variable domain, with the rest obtained from reference TRBV7-2 and TRBJ1-5, is as follows: GAGVSQSPSNKVTEKGKDVELRCDPISGHTALYWYRQSLGQGLEFLIYFQGNSAPDKSGLPSDRFSAERTGGSVSTLTIQRTQQEDSAVYLCASSMGGYQPQHFGDGTRLSIL.

The chain couples TRBV9 to TRBJ2-2; 9 bases are shared with TRBD2. This CDR3 region has 15 residues. With V trimmed by 0 bases and J by 4 bases, 1 base remained unmatched. Germline V gene data show CDR1 as SGDLS and CDR2 as YYNGEE. CDR3 coding DNA: TGTGCCAGCAGCGTAGCTAGCGGGGTCACCGGGGAGCTGTTTTTT. Amino acid sequence: CASSVASGVTGELFF. The complete variable domain, with remaining parts taken from reference TRBV9 and TRBJ2-2, reads DSGVTQTPKHLITATGQRVTLRCSPRSGDLSVYWYQQSLDQGLQFLIQYYNGEERAKGNILERFSAQQFPDLHSELNLSSLELGDSALYFCASSVASGVTGELFFGEGSRLTVL.

The gene calls are TRBV5-1 and TRBJ1-4; no firm D call. Germline V gene lookup returns CDR1 SGHRS and CDR2 YFSETQ. Trimming pared 0 bases from V and 7 bases from J, leaving 16 bases between. The CDR3 runs to 16 residues. CDR3 amino acids: CASSLGLFGGSEKLFF. Here the CDR3 DNA reads TGCGCCAGCAGCTTGGGACTATTTGGAGGGAGTGAAAAACTGTTTTTT.

In its sample, this clonotype was seen many times. V is TRBV12-3 or TRBV12-4 and J is TRBJ2-3, with 9 bases identical to TRBD2. Losses at the gene ends were 2 bases for V and 2 bases for J; bases not matched to a gene: 8. The CDR3 sequence is 17 residues long. CDR3 loop: CASSLWASGTPTDTQYF. CDR3 sequence (DNA): TGTGCCAGCAGTTTATGGGCTAGCGGGACCCCCACAGATACGCAGTATTTT.